What follows is one T cell receptor beta chain and its context. Antigen unknown. The CDR3 runs 14 residues. V was shortened by 0 bases and J by 10 bases, with 14 bases between the two germline ends. Germline-derived CDR1 and CDR2 are SGHRS and YFSETQ. The data belong to a study of blood T cells in healthy people across ages. In terms of origin and age, donors were healthy Caucasian individuals from Russia aged 6 to 90. Sample-barcoded 5' priming and a J-beta primer mix drove a second PCR of about 6 to 12 cycles. Researchers report that each sample yielded at least 2.5 million CDR3-containing paired-end reads. TCRdb reanalysed the 5' RACE reads using MiXCR and keeps one entry per CDR3 protein. The table shows 630,000 or so distinct CDR3 sequences, with about 30% occurring only once. The study, taken as a whole, reports: When one million T cells were used, diversity estimates were thought to be underestimates.

The sequencing sample was made of blood. The clonotype originates from a woman aged 80 or over in good health. J is TRBJ2-1 and V is TRBV5-1, with D tentatively TRBD2 (5 bases). The CDR3 reads CASSLALEGNEQFF. The CDR3 DNA is TGCGCCAGCAGCTTGGCCCTAGAGGGCAACGAGCAGTTCTTC.